Listed below are T cell receptor beta chains from one sample, sequenced in a study of PD-L1 blockade in urothelial cancer. Only in-frame clones appear in the TCRdb table, and some are missing; sequencing was by immunoSEQ multiplex PCR. The data hold around 56,000 clones, with 85% to 90% observed a single time. This specimen was PBMCs, taken around atezolizumab (anti-PD-L1) treatment. Every receptor here comes from a man aged 50-59 years with urothelial cancer. Each CDR3 is given with its conserved first and last residue. A D gene is named only where the DNA matches it firmly. Expanded clones are given a class, and other clones once, few, many or no size at all.

v_call,cdr3_length,d_call,j_call,clone_size,cdr3_nt,cdr3_aa
TRBV10-3,14,-,TRBJ1-5,-,TGTGCCATCAGTGATGAGAGTAGCAATCAGCCCCAGCATTTT,CAISDESSNQPQHF
TRBV6-6,13,TRBD1,TRBJ1-4,-,TGTGCCAGCAGTGACAGGGGGCATGAAAAACTGTTTTTT,CASSDRGHEKLFF
TRBV5-1,14,-,TRBJ2-2,-,TGCGCCAGCAGCCCTGCGGTCCACACCGGGGAGCTGTTTTTT,CASSPAVHTGELFF
TRBV19,14,-,TRBJ2-2,-,TGTGCCAGTAGTCGGGGAGAAAACACCGGGGAGCTGTTTTTT,CASSRGENTGELFF
TRBV28,18,-,TRBJ1-5,-,TGTGCCAGCAGTCACTCTGTGGGCTTTGGGTCCTTTAATCAGCCCCAGCATTTT,CASSHSVGFGSFNQPQHF
TRBV5-4,12,-,TRBJ2-7,-,TGTGCCAGCAGCGGCAGGGGTTACGAGCAGTACTTC,CASSGRGYEQYF
TRBV11-1,15,TRBD2,TRBJ2-7,-,TGTGCCAGCAGCCCGCGGACTAGCGGGACGTACGAGCAGTACTTC,CASSPRTSGTYEQYF
TRBV9,14,TRBD2,TRBJ2-1,-,TGTGCCAGCTCCCAGGCTAGCGGAGACAATGAGCAGTTCTTC,CASSQASGDNEQFF
TRBV7-3,15,TRBD1,TRBJ1-2,-,TGTGCCAGCAGCTTAGACGGACAGGGGAACTATGGCTACACCTTC,CASSLDGQGNYGYTF
TRBV6-1,17,-,TRBJ1-5,medium-sized,TGTGCCAGCAGTGACAAGATCTCCACAGCTACCAATCAGCCCCAGCATTTT,CASSDKISTATNQPQHF
TRBV6-6,15,TRBD2,TRBJ2-7,few,TGTGCCAGCAGTTACCACTCTAGCGGCAAGTACGAGCAGTACTTC,CASSYHSSGKYEQYF
TRBV6-5,13,-,TRBJ2-2,once,TGTGCCAGCAGTTACCTCAACACCGGGGAGCTGTTTTTT,CASSYLNTGELFF
TRBV6-4,14,TRBD1,TRBJ2-3,-,TGTGCCAGCAGTCCGACAGGGCCTACAGATACGCAGTATTTT,CASSPTGPTDTQYF
TRBV7-9,15,TRBD2,TRBJ2-3,-,TGTGCCAGCAGCACCTGGACTAGCAGCACAGATACGCAGTATTTT,CASSTWTSSTDTQYF
TRBV6-5,15,-,TRBJ2-1,-,TGTGCCAGCAGTTACTCACAGGGACCCTACAATGAGCAGTTCTTC,CASSYSQGPYNEQFF
TRBV2,13,-,TRBJ1-4,few,TGTGCCAGCATGGGCTTGTCACCTGGAAAACTGTTTTTT,CASMGLSPGKLFF
TRBV15,12,TRBD1,TRBJ2-7,-,TGTGCCACCGGACAGGGTCCGGGCGAGCAGTACTTC,CATGQGPGEQYF
TRBV5-1,15,TRBD2,TRBJ2-7,-,TGCGCCAGCAGCTTGGGACTAGCGGGAGCCCACGAGCAGTACTTC,CASSLGLAGAHEQYF
TRBV6-1,13,-,TRBJ1-1,few,TGTGCCAGCAGGGGGCAGGGGATCACTGAAGCTTTCTTT,CASRGQGITEAFF
TRBV28,13,-,TRBJ1-5,-,TGTGCCAGCATGGTGGAGCTAAATCAGCCCCAGCATTTT,CASMVELNQPQHF
TRBV29-1,12,TRBD2,TRBJ2-7,-,TGCAGCGTACGGGGGAGGGCCAACGAGCAGTACTTC,CSVRGRANEQYF
TRBV5-5,16,TRBD1,TRBJ1-2,-,TGTGCCAGCAGCTTGTTGCGACAGGGAAAAAGCTATGGCTACACCTTC,CASSLLRQGKSYGYTF
TRBV19,14,TRBD2,TRBJ2-3,-,TGTGCCAGTAGTGTAGCGGGAGAGAGAGATACGCAGTATTTT,CASSVAGERDTQYF
TRBV9,16,-,TRBJ2-3,-,TGTGCCAGCAGCGTAGGGTTCGGGGGTCTCACAGATACGCAGTATTTT,CASSVGFGGLTDTQYF
TRBV2,13,-,TRBJ2-1,-,TGTGCCAGCAGTGTCCAGGGGTACAATGAGCAGTTCTTC,CASSVQGYNEQFF
TRBV21-1,14,-,TRBJ2-7,-,TGTGCCAGCAACTCGGCAGGGAAATCCTACGAGCAGTACTTC,CASNSAGKSYEQYF
TRBV28,14,-,TRBJ1-5,-,TGTGCCAGCAGGACTGACAGGTACAATCAGCCCCAGCATTTT,CASRTDRYNQPQHF
TRBV5-1,14,-,TRBJ1-4,-,TGCGCCAGCAGCTTGTCGGGAGCCCCGGAAAAACTGTTTTTT,CASSLSGAPEKLFF
TRBV15,12,-,TRBJ2-7,-,TGTGCCACCAGCAGAGGCAGGGACGAGCAGTACTTC,CATSRGRDEQYF
TRBV7-9,14,TRBD1,TRBJ2-5,-,TGTGCCAGCAGCTCCGGGACAGTGGGAGAGACCCAGTACTTC,CASSSGTVGETQYF
TRBV27,15,-,TRBJ2-7,-,TGTGCCAGCAGTTTATTTTCTGGGCTTACCTACGAGCAGTACTTC,CASSLFSGLTYEQYF
TRBV11-2,15,TRBD1,TRBJ2-1,-,TGTGCCAGCAGCCCGACAGGGGGGTTTCCAAATGAGCAGTTCTTC,CASSPTGGFPNEQFF
TRBV27,13,TRBD1,TRBJ1-2,-,TGTGCCAGCTCCCTGACAGGGAACTATGGCTACACCTTC,CASSLTGNYGYTF
TRBV28,16,-,TRBJ1-1,-,TGTGCCAGCAGTTTAAACGCAGGGGACATGAACACTGAAGCTTTCTTT,CASSLNAGDMNTEAFF
TRBV6-5,14,-,TRBJ2-7,-,TGTGCCAGCCGTGAGGGGGTTGGCACCTACGAGCAGTACTTC,CASREGVGTYEQYF
TRBV25-1,14,-,TRBJ2-3,-,TGTGCCAGCAGTGGTGCAGCGGACACAGATACGCAGTATTTT,CASSGAADTDTQYF
TRBV11-3,12,-,TRBJ2-1,-,TGTGCCAGCAGCTTCGGAGGCAATGAGCAGTTCTTC,CASSFGGNEQFF